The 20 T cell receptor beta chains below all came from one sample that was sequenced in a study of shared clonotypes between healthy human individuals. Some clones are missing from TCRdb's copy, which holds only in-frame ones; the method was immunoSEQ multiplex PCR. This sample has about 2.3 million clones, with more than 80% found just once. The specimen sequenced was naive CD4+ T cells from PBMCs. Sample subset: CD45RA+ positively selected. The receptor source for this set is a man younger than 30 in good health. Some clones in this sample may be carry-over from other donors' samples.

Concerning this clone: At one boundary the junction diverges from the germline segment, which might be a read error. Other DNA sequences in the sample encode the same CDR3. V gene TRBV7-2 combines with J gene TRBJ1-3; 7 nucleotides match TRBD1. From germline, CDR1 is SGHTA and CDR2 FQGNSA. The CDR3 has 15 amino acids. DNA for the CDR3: TGTGCCAGCAGTTTAGACAGGGTCTCTGGAAACACCATATATTTT. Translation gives CASSLDRVSGNTIYF.

The CDR3 loop is CASRTDKNTGELFF. CDR3 DNA: TGCGCCAGCCGAACAGATAAGAACACCGGGGAGCTGTTTTTT. This chain connects TRBV5-1 to TRBJ2-2; D not resolved. Germline CDR1 is SGHRS and CDR2 is YFSETQ. The CDR3 covers 14 residues. V was trimmed by 7 bases and J by 1 base, leaving 11 bases between them.

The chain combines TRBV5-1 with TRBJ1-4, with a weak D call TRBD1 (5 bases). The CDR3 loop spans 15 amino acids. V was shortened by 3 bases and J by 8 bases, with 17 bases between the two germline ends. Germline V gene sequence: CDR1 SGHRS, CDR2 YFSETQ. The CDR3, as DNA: TGCGCCAGCAGCTCCGGGGGGGTCAGAGGGGAAAAACTGTTTTTT. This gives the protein CASSSGGVRGEKLFF.

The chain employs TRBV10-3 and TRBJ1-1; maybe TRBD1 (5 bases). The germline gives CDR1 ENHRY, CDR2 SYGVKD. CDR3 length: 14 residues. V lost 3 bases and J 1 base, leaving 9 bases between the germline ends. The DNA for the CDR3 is TGTGCCATCAGTGACGGGGCCGGGAACACTGAAGCTTTCTTT. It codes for CAISDGAGNTEAFF.

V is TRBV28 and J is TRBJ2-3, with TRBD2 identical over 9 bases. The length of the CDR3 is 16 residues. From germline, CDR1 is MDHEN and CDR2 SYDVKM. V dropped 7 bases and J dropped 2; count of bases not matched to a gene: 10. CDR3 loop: CASTLGAGGPTDTQYF. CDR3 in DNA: TGTGCCAGCACTCTAGGAGCGGGAGGCCCCACAGATACGCAGTATTTT.

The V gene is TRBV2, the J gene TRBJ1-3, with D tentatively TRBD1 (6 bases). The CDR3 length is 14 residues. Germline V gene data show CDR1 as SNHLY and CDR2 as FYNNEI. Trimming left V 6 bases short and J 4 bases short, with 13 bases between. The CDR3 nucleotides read TGTGCCAGCAGGCCACAGGGTCCGGGAAACACCATATATTTT. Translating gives CASRPQGPGNTIYF.

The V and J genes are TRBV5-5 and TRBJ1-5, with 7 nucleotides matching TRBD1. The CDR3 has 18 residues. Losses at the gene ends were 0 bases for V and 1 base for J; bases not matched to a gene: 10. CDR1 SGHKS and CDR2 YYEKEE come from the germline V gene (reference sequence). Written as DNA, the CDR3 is TGTGCCAGCAGCTTGGAACAGGGGCGATTTGGGAGCAATCAGCCCCAGCATTTT. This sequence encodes CASSLEQGRFGSNQPQHF.

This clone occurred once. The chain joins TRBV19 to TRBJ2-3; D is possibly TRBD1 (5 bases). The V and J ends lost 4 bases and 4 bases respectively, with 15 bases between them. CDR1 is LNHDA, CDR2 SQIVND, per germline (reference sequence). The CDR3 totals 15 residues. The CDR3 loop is CASSNQGFSSDTQYF. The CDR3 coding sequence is TGTGCCAGTAGTAACCAGGGATTCTCTTCAGATACGCAGTATTTT.

The CDR3 nucleotides are TGTGCCAGCAGCGTGACAGCATCCTACGAGCAGTACTTC. This gives the protein CASSVTASYEQYF. The chain uses TRBV11-2 and TRBJ2-5, with D possibly being TRBD1 (5 bases). The last part of the DNA fits TRBJ2-7 better; the J call may be wrong. CDR3 length equals 13 residues. The V gene's germline CDR1 is SGHAT and CDR2 FQNNGV.

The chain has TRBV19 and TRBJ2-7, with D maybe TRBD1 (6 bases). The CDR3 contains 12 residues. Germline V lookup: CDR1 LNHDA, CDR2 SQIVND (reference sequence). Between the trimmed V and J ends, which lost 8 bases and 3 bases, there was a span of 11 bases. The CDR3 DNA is TGTGCCAGTGGCCAACAGGGCTACGAGCAGTACTTC. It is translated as CASGQQGYEQYF.

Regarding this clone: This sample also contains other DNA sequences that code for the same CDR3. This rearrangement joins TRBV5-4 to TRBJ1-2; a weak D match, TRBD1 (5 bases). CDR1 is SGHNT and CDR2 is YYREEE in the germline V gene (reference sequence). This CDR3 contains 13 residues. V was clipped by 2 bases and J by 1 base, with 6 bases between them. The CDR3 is CASSFGGNYGYTF. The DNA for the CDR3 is TGTGCCAGCAGCTTCGGGGGTAACTATGGCTACACCTTC.

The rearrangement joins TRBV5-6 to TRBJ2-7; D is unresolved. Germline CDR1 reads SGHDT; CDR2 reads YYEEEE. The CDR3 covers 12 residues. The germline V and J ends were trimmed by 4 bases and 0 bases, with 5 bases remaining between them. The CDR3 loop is CASSGDSYEQYF. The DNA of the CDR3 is TGTGCCAGCAGCGGGGACTCCTACGAGCAGTACTTC.

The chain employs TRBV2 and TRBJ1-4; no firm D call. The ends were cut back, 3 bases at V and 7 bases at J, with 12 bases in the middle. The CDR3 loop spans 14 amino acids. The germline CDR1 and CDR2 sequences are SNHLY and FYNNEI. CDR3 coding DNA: TGTGCCAGCAGTGAGGCAAGTTGGCCTGAAAAACTGTTTTTT. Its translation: CASSEASWPEKLFF. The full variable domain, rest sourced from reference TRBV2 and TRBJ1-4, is EPEVTQTPSHQVTQMGQEVILRCVPISNHLYFYWYRQILGQKVEFLVSFYNNEISEKSEIFDDQFSVERPDGSNFTLKIRSTKLEDSAMYFCASSEASWPEKLFFGSGTQLSVL.

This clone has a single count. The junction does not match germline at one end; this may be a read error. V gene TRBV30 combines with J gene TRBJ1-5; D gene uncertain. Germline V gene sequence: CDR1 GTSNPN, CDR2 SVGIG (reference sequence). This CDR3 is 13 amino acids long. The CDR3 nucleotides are TGTGCCTGGAGTGTACAAGGAATCGAGCCGCAGCATTTT. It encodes CAWSVQGIEPQHF.

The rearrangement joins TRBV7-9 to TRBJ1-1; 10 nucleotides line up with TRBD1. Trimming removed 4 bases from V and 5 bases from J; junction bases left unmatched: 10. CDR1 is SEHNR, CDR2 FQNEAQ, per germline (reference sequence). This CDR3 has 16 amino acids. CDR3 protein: CASSSDRGHFMTEAFF. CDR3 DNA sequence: TGTGCCAGCAGCTCCGACAGGGGGCATTTTATGACTGAAGCTTTCTTT.

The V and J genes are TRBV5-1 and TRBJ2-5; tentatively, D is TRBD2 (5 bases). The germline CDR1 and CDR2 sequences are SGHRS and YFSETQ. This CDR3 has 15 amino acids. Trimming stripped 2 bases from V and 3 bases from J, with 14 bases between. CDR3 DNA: TGCGCCAGCAGCTTAGTATACTCGGGGAAAGAGACCCAGTACTTC. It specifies CASSLVYSGKETQYF.

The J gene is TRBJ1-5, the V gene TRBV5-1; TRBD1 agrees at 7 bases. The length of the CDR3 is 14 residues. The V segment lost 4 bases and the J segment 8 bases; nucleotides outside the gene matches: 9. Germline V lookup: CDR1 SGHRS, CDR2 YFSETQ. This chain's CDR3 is CASSAGTDFEPQHF. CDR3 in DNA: TGCGCCAGCAGCGCCGGGACAGACTTTGAGCCCCAGCATTTT.

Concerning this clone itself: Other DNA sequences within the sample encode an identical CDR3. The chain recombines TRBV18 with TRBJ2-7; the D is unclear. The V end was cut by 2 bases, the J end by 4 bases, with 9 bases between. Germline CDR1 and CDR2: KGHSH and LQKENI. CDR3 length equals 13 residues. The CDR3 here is CASSPGFFYEQYF. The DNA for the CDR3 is TGTGCCAGCTCACCAGGGTTTTTTTACGAGCAGTACTTC.

The CDR3 protein is CASSSLGGRAGETQYF. CDR3 DNA: TGTGCCAGCAGTTCCCTGGGGGGAAGAGCGGGAGAGACCCAGTACTTC. This chain joins TRBV28 and TRBJ2-5, with D perhaps matching TRBD2 (6 bases). The germline CDR1 and CDR2 sequences are MDHEN and SYDVKM. V lost 4 bases and J 4 bases, leaving 19 bases between the germline ends. This CDR3 has 16 residues.

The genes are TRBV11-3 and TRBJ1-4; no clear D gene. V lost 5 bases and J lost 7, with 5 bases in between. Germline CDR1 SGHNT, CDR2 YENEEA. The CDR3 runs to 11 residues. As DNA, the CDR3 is TGTGCCAGCAGCCTTAGTGAAAAACTGTTTTTT. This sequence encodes CASSLSEKLFF. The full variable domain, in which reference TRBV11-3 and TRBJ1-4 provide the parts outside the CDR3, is EAGVVQSPRYKIIEKKQPVAFWCNPISGHNTLYWYLQNLGQGPELLIRYENEEAVDDSQLPKDRFSAERLKGVDSTLKIQPAELGDSAVYLCASSLSEKLFFGSGTQLSVL.